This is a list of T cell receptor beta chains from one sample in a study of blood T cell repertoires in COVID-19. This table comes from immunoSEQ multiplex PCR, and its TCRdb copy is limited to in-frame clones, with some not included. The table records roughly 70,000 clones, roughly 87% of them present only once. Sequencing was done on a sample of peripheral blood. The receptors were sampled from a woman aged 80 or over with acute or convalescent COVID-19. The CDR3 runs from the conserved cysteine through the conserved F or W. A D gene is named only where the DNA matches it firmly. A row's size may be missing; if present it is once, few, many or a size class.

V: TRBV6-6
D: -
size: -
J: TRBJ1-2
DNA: TGTGCCAGCAGTTACACTCCAGGGTTATCGGGCTACACCTTC
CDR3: CASSYTPGLSGYTF

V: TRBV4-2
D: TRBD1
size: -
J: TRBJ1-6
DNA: TGTGCCAGCAGCCAAGGACAGGGGGAATCACCCCTCCACTTT
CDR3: CASSQGQGESPLHF

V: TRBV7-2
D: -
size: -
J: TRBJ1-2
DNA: TGTGCCAGCAGCCCGGGGGGGCAGGAAGGTGGCTACACCTTC
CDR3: CASSPGGQEGGYTF

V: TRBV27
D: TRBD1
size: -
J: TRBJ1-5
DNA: TGTGCCAGCAGTTTGTCGGGACAGGGGGCGTCCCAGCATTTT
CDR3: CASSLSGQGASQHF

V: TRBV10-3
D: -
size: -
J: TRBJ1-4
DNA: TGTGCCATCAGTGAGCCTTCATTATCCCGAGATGATGAAAAACTGTTTTTT
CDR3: CAISEPSLSRDDEKLFF

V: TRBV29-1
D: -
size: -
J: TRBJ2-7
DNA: TGCAGCGTTGAAGGGGCCGGGACCTACGAGCAGTACTTC
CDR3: CSVEGAGTYEQYF

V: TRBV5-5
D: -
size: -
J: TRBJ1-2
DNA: TGTGCCAGCAGCCTTGGCGACAGACGCTATGGCTACACCTTC
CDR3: CASSLGDRRYGYTF

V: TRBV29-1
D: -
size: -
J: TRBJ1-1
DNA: TGCAGCGTTTTTGTCCCCGGTGGGAACACTGAAGCTTTCTTT
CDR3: CSVFVPGGNTEAFF

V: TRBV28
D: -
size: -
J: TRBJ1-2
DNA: TGTGCCAGCGACCTTGCCCGAAGGGGGGGGCAAGACTATGGCTACACCTTC
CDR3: CASDLARRGGQDYGYTF

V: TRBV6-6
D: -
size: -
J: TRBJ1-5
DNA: TGTGCCAGCAGTCCTCAGGGAACAAGCAATCAGCCCCAGCATTTT
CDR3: CASSPQGTSNQPQHF

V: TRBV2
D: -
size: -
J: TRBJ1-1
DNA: TGTGCCAGCAGTGGGCGCTCCGGGGGGGCAGGCACTGAAGCTTTCTTT
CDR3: CASSGRSGGAGTEAFF

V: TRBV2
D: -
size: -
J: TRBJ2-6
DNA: TGTGCCAGCGGTAAGAACTCGAACTCTGGGGCCAACGTCCTGACTTTC
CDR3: CASGKNSNSGANVLTF

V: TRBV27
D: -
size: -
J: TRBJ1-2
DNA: TGTGCCAGCAGTTTTAATATCCGGGGAGGGGTAGGCTACACCTTC
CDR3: CASSFNIRGGVGYTF

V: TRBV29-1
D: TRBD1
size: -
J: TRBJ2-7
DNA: TGCAGCGTTGGAGGGACAGTCTACTACGAGCAGTACTTC
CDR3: CSVGGTVYYEQYF

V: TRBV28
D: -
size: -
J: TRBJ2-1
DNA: TGTGCCAGCAGCACCTACAATGAGCAGTTCTTC
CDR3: CASSTYNEQFF

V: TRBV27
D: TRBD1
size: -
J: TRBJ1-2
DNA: TGTGCCAGCAGTGTTCTGGGGACAGGGGTAAGGCCTAACTATGGCTACACCTTC
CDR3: CASSVLGTGVRPNYGYTF

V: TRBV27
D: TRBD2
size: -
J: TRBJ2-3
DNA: TGTGCCAGCAGTTCCCTAAGCGGGGGAGTAAGGACAGATACGCAGTATTTT
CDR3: CASSSLSGGVRTDTQYF

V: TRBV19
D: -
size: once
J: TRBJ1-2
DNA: TGTGCCAGTAGGAGACTCAGTCAGGACGGGATCTATGGCTACACCTTC
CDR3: CASRRLSQDGIYGYTF

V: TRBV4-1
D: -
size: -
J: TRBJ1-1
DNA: TGCGCCAGCAGCCAAGCCCCTCGAGGGGGGGCGAACCTGAACACTGAAGCTTTCTTT
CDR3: CASSQAPRGGANLNTEAFF

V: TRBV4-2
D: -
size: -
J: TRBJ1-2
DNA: TGTGCCAGCAGCCAAGATTTTGGTAGCCCCTATGGCTACACCTTC
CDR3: CASSQDFGSPYGYTF

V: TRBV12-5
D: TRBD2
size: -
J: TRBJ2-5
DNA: TGTGCTAGTGGTTCCGGGACTAGTGTATACTTC
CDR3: CASGSGTSVYF

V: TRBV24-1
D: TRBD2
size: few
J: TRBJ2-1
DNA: TGTGCCACCAGTGACTTAGCGGGGGGCCACAATGAGCAGTTCTTC
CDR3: CATSDLAGGHNEQFF

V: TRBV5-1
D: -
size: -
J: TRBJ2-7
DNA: TGCGCCAGCAGCAACAGCTACGAGCAGTACTTC
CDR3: CASSNSYEQYF

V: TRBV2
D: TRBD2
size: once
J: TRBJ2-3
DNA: TGTGCCGGTCGGCGGGAGAGCACAGATACGCAGTATTTT
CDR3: CAGRRESTDTQYF

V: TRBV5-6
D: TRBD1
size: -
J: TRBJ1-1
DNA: TGTGCCAGCAGCTCCCGGGACAGGGGACGGAACACTGAAGCTTTCTTT
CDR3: CASSSRDRGRNTEAFF

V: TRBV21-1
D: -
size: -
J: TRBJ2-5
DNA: TGTGCCAGCACCGAAGACAGGGGGGGTCGAGAGACCCAGTACTTC
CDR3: CASTEDRGGRETQYF

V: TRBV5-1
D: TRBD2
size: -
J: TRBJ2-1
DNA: TGCGCCAGCCGAGAAGCGGGGGGGTACAATGAGCAGTTCTTC
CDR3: CASREAGGYNEQFF

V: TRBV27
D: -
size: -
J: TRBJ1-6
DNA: TGTGCCAGCAGTTTAGATTTTCGACAGCACACCTATAATTCACCCCTCCACTTT
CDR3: CASSLDFRQHTYNSPLHF

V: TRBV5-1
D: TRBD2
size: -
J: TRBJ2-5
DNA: TGCGCCAGCAGCTTGTCGGCTAGCGGGGGGGTAGAGACCCAGTACTTC
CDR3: CASSLSASGGVETQYF

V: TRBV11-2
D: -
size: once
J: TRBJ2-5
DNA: TGTGCCAGCAGCTTAGGACACAGGGGCGGGGTGGAGACCCAGTACTTC
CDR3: CASSLGHRGGVETQYF

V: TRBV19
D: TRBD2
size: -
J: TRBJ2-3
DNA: TGTGCCAGTAGTAGAAAATCCGGGACTAGCGGGGGGAGCACGCAGTATTTT
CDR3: CASSRKSGTSGGSTQYF